Detailed here is one T cell receptor (beta chain). Its antigen has not been determined. Base qualities are not at hand, and no much larger clone is one base apart. The cohort was made up of 650 to 700 healthy bone marrow donors. Cohort members were all nominally healthy when sampled, although unrecorded immune exposures were likely present. The donor was CMV seronegative and belonged to the group of 352 seronegative cohort members. A peripheral blood sample was provided by each donor, and peripheral blood mononuclear cells were used for TCR beta sequencing. Genomic DNA was extracted from the blood cell samples with the Qiagen DNeasy Blood Extraction Kit. This specimen belongs to a study of cytomegalovirus exposure and HLA in healthy donors (TCRdb year 2017). For the study in its entirety: According to an earlier analysis of 587 of the donors, 150 million to 200 million T cells yielded some 110 million unique TCR beta sequences and approximately 300 Gb of sequence data. HLA typing included class I and class II loci at four-digit resolution. About 300 gigabases of sequencing data and 70 million to 85 million unique TCR sequences were included in an early release covering roughly 600 HLA-typed donors. The aim of the study was to test whether cataloging public T cell receptors could identify signatures of past pathogen exposure. All discovery cohort repertoires had been generated on a single sequencing platform. Because of strong linkage in the cohort, roughly five DR-DQ haplotypes were treated as single units for association and clustering. Typing coverage varied by locus: about 620-630 donors for A, B, C, DRB1 and DQB1; approximately 560 for DQA1; more than 600 for DPA1; 450 to 480 for DPB1. The study profiled the T cell repertoires of about 640 subjects by immunosequencing and related them to cytomegalovirus serostatus. The genetic ancestry cluster associated with self-reported Caucasian donors included 81% of the roughly 380 genotyped donors. In addition to the first cohort of 650 to 750 subjects, a separate validation cohort of 120 different subjects was used. To study patterns of TCR occurrence, a later analysis re-analyzed previously published TCR beta repertoires from several hundred donors and added high-resolution HLA genotyping. High-throughput TCR immunosequencing, statistical association of individual TCRs with disease status, and machine learning were combined to predict cytomegalovirus infection status. In an earlier analysis of 587 of the donors, high-throughput TCR beta sequencing was used to judge whether each TCR beta V gene segment behaved as functional or pseudogenic. Across 398 genotyped donors of the cohort, an average of approximately 240,000 unique TCR beta nucleotide sequences per donor were sequenced, and roughly 20% of those sequences were non-productive. Genome-wide SNP genotypes for about 65% of the roughly 700 donors were used in a later genetic analysis, which treated that subset as a discovery cohort. Rather than drawing on any new phenotypic data, the later analysis identified candidate immune exposures from TCR beta sequences and the way those sequences occurred across donors. Donor age, sex, ethnicity and CMV serostatus were compiled alongside the repertoire data. Results the study describes overall, beyond this receptor: The classifier was reported to diagnose cytomegalovirus status with high specificity and sensitivity in both the original cohort and the validation cohort. Some IMGT-functional V segments, including TRBV6-2 and TRBV6-3, could not be told apart with the 87-base-pair reads, so those segments were excluded. Presence/absence analyses assumed roughly uniform sequencing depth across donors, an assumption that may not hold. In a later analysis, the rate of TCR association differed among HLA loci, with DRB1 alleles having the most associated TCRs and HLA-C alleles having the fewest. Because HLA typing was unavailable for some donors at each locus, only the typed subset was used in association tests. An association between a missense DCLRE1C variant and V-gene and J-gene trimming of TCR beta chains was found in a later genetic analysis and replicated in an independent cohort. According to a later analysis, most CMV-associated TCR beta chains appeared to be HLA-restricted, and the HLA associations seemed to be driven largely by CMV exposure. Correlated functional status among segregating V segments might reflect linkage disequilibrium, but an unknown experimental factor could not be ruled out. A further reported finding was that TCR beta sequences accurately predicted the HLA-A and HLA-B alleles for most subjects in the first cohort. When HLA alleles, especially DR and DQ, strongly co-occurred, TCR associations were difficult to assign to individual alleles. At a false discovery rate of 0.05, a later analysis linked around 15,000 TCR beta sequences to specific HLA alleles. While some public TCRs were present in many individuals, most TCR sequences turned up only very rarely across donors. In a later analysis, HLA-associated TCR beta chains were found to be more clonally expanded and to have lower generation probabilities than equally common non-associated chains. In vitro tests confirmed that a few of the cytomegalovirus-associated TCR beta chains recognize cytomegalovirus antigens. The sequencing pipeline was judged likely to have produced a cluster of highly shared sequence variants as a technical artifact. The earlier analysis of about 600 of the donors excluded some 15 rarely observed V segments, including chromosome 9 orphons, because counts were too low. Only TCR beta chains were sequenced in this cohort, and the absence of alpha or paired-chain data limited detectable features. In an earlier analysis of more than 500 of the donors, most TCR beta V segments appeared in productive rearrangements about 87% or about 30% of the time, broadly matching IMGT annotations. In the study, 150 to 200 TCR beta chains were listed as associated with cytomegalovirus. It was suggested by the authors that the approach could potentially be generalized to other disease states and immunological phenotypes. The only immune exposure information available for the cohort was CMV serostatus. A later analysis reported that several top co-occurrence clusters appeared linked to parvovirus B19, influenza, CMV and Epstein-Barr virus. A later genetic analysis reported fewer N-insertions in productive TCRs among donors in an Asian-associated ancestry cluster than the roughly 670-donor mean.

The CDR1 and CDR2 encoded by the germline V gene are SGHVS and FQNEAQ. Trimming accounts for 6 bases at V and 4 bases at J, while the number of junction bases matched to no gene is 16. Inclusive of the bounding cysteine and phenylalanine, the CDR3 is 18 residues long. The only DNA kept is the CDR3, 54 bases in frame from the first base. Libraries came from the immunoSEQ multiplex PCR assay. A mixture of 60 forward primers for TCR Vbeta segments and 13 reverse primers for TCR Jbeta segments was used in the multiplex PCR. The CDR3 region of rearranged TCR beta genes was amplified from genomic DNA by a multiplex PCR assay. The Illumina HiSeq System was used to sequence the amplified TCR beta libraries as 87-base-pair reads. The source study handled its data this way. Across the 666 repertoires, a later analysis counted tens of millions of unique TCR beta chains, 9 million to 14 million of which were shared by at least two donors. Raw reads were error-corrected and collapsed into unique sequences with a nearest-neighbor algorithm that merged closely related sequences to remove PCR and sequencing errors. To assign V, D and J gene segments, CDR3 sequences were aligned to IMGT reference sequences. For a sequence to be retained, a match of at least six nucleotides was required to both a V gene segment and a J gene segment. Rearrangements were classified as productive when the CDR3 lacked stop codons and remained in frame with V and J, and all other rearrangements were classified as non-productive. Following IMGT convention, CDR3 was defined as the stretch from the second conserved V-encoded cysteine up to the conserved J-encoded phenylalanine. The earlier analysis of about 500 of the donors excluded sequences that lacked an unambiguous match to a single V gene segment. In an earlier analysis of 587 of the donors, V segments were called functional above 56.7% productive rearrangements and were called segregating when the between-donor standard deviation exceeded 5%. A statistical classification framework was built for diagnosing cytomegalovirus status from the catalog of TCR beta chain sequences. V and J gene assignment, in a later analysis, came from comparing TCR nucleotide sequences with IMGT/GENE-DB human TR gene sequences. A later analysis assigned CDR3 sequences and most-parsimonious VDJ recombination scenarios with the TCRdist pipeline. A later analysis defined each TCR beta chain by its CDR3 amino acid sequence plus V-gene family, and excluded reads lacking a unique V-gene family. A later analysis removed 500 to 600 highly shared, low-generation-probability nucleotide sequences to deal with suspected cross-contamination and a sequencing artifact. In a later analysis, a clonal expansion index for each public chain was calculated from normalized within-repertoire ranks of inferred template counts. A later analysis computed generation probabilities with a VDJ recombination model fitted to out-of-frame rearrangements, and checked the results against IGoR. Hypergeometric tests were used in a later analysis to score TCR-TCR, TCR-HLA and TCR-CMV co-occurrence, with a repertoire-size bias correction applied to the TCR pairs. False discovery rates were estimated in a later analysis by permuting HLA or CMV assignments 20 times. In a later analysis, co-occurring TCRs were grouped with DBSCAN, and TCRdist sequence similarity was added when clustering was performed within HLA-allele-positive subsets. Co-occurrence clustering excluded repertoires with fewer than 30,000 or more than 120,000 public chains, plus five with anomalous nucleotide sharing. Sourced from immuneACCESS, this table was stored by TCRdb with only in-frame sequences that have V and J called. A share of the clones is absent; for the studies checked, an unresolved V gene accounts for under half, and the remainder has no known explanation. V, J and clone size reflect that table, while D and trimming were determined from the DNA. This sample lists about 200,000 clones; roughly 80% were detected once. Approximately 2.9% of the sample belongs to the ten largest clones.

The clonotype comes from a man aged 25-45 years in good health and CMV-seronegative. The rearrangement joined TRBV7-8 to TRBJ2-3, with 10 bases in between that match TRBD1. The sequenced sample was PBMCs. The DNA sequence is given as TGTGCCAGCAGATCCCCTTTTCTGACAGGGGGCATAGCAGATACGCAGTATTTT. Its translation is CASRSPFLTGGIADTQYF.